This T cell receptor (beta chain) is drawn from a study of cytotoxic CD8 clonotypes in ibrutinib-treated CLL. This clone has more than one count but fewer than ten. As yet, its antigen is unknown. Libraries were prepared by immunoSEQ multiplex PCR; TCRdb keeps only in-frame clonotypes and omits some of them. This table holds fewer than 55,000 clones, more than 55% found once. Study-level points and caveats: Clonality grew at ibrutinib response; at progression, it decreased back toward baseline.

CDR1 and CDR2 (germline): SNHLY, FYNNEI. The CDR3 sequence is 13 residues long. Trimming took off 10 bases at V and 0 bases at J, with 10 bases between the two ends. This TCR came from a human donor with chronic lymphocytic leukemia. Sequences were derived from PBMCs, sampled after 24 months of ibrutinib treatment. The gene calls are TRBV2 and TRBJ1-5, with D maybe TRBD1 (5 bases). Written as DNA, the CDR3 is TGTGCCATACAGGATTATAGCAATCAGCCCCAGCATTTT. Residues: CAIQDYSNQPQHF.